A single sample is the source of the 11 T cell receptor beta chains below, sequenced in a study of CD8 T cells in Susac syndrome. Reverse transcription of about 0.45 to 1 ug RNA was performed with random hexamers. MiXCR was run by TCRdb on the immunoSEQ multiplex PCR reads, yielding one entry per CDR3 protein. The data show about 160,000 distinct CDR3 sequences, roughly 94% seen once. The specimen sequenced was CD4+ T cells from PBMCs. Every receptor here comes from a human donor with multiple sclerosis.

V and J are TRBV5-1 and TRBJ1-1, with 7 nucleotides matching TRBD1. The CDR3 is made up of 12 amino acids. Germline-derived CDR1 and CDR2 are SGHRS and YFSETQ. Trimming at V came to 3 bases and at J to 11 bases, leaving 7 bases not matched to a gene. This chain's CDR3 is CASSWDSGEAFF. CDR3 in DNA: TGCGCCAGCAGCTGGGACAGCGGGGAGGCTTTCTTT.

The chain uses TRBV9 and TRBJ2-3; 8 bases align to TRBD1. The CDR3 loop spans 16 amino acids. V was pared by 0 bases and J by 4 bases, with 7 bases of the junction left unmatched. Germline values: CDR1 SGDLS, CDR2 YYNGEE. The CDR3 DNA follows: TGTGCCAGCAGCGTAGTCAGGGGGCGCAACTCAGATACGCAGTATTTT. Translation: CASSVVRGRNSDTQYF.

V is TRBV19 and J is TRBJ2-7; 9 bases are shared with TRBD1. CDR1 is LNHDA, CDR2 SQIVND, per germline (reference sequence). CDR3 length: 14 residues. The V segment lost 5 bases and the J segment 5 bases; nucleotides outside the gene matches: 7. CDR3 in amino acids: CASSSGQGNDEQYF. The CDR3, as DNA: TGTGCCAGTAGTTCGGGACAGGGTAACGACGAGCAGTACTTC.

V and J are TRBV12-3 or TRBV12-4 and TRBJ2-2; the D gene is possibly TRBD1 (5 bases). This CDR3 contains 14 residues. Trimming removed 3 bases at V and 4 bases at J, with 9 bases between. This CDR3 is CASSLPGITGELFF. The CDR3, as DNA: TGTGCCAGCAGTTTGCCAGGGATCACCGGGGAGCTGTTTTTT.

This rearrangement joins TRBV7-9 to TRBJ1-5; D is unclear. CDR1 is SEHNR, CDR2 FQNEAQ, per germline (reference sequence). This CDR3 spans 14 amino acids. V lost 1 base and J lost 0, with 4 bases in between. This CDR3 is CASSLEGSNQPQHF. CDR3 nucleotide sequence: TGTGCCAGCAGCTTAGAGGGTAGCAATCAGCCCCAGCATTTT.

The V call is TRBV6-1, the J call TRBJ1-2; D uncertain. CDR1 is MNHNS and CDR2 is SASEGT in the germline V gene. Trimming took off 2 bases at V and 9 bases at J, with 16 bases between the two ends. The CDR3 runs to 14 residues. CDR3 nucleotide sequence: TGTGCCAGCAGTGAATCCGGACGGGTAAACAGCTACACCTTC. Translation: CASSESGRVNSYTF.

V gene TRBV12-3 or TRBV12-4 combines with J gene TRBJ2-5; 13 bases agree with TRBD2. The CDR3 is 17 residues long. The trim removed 4 bases at V and 2 bases at J, leaving 7 bases unmatched. CDR3 sequence reads: CASSWGGLAGEQETQYF. The CDR3 DNA follows: TGTGCCAGCAGTTGGGGCGGACTAGCGGGAGAGCAAGAGACCCAGTACTTC.

The rearrangement links TRBV20-1 to TRBJ2-7; no reliable D call. The CDR3 sequence is 12 residues long. The germline V and J ends were trimmed by 5 bases and 4 bases, with 12 bases remaining between them. CDR1 is DFQATT and CDR2 is SNEGSKA in the germline V gene (reference sequence). The CDR3 protein is CSAQNSGYEQYF. The CDR3 nucleotides are TGCAGTGCTCAGAACTCGGGTTACGAGCAGTACTTC.

The chain employs TRBV20-1 and TRBJ1-2, with D possibly being TRBD1 (6 bases). CDR3 length equals 12 residues. Germline V gene sequence: CDR1 DFQATT, CDR2 SNEGSKA (reference sequence). Between the trimmed V and J ends, which lost 3 bases and 8 bases, there was a span of 13 bases. The CDR3 DNA reads as TGCAGTGCTAGTAGTCAGGGGACAGGCTACACCTTC. This sequence encodes CSASSQGTGYTF.

The chain carries TRBV20-1 and TRBJ2-1; 7 positions match TRBD2. V gave up 6 bases and J gave up 2 bases; unmatched junction bases: 7. Per the germline V gene, CDR1 is DFQATT and CDR2 is SNEGSKA (reference sequence). This CDR3 has 14 amino acids. The DNA of the CDR3 is TGCAGTGCCACCTGGGGGGGAGCCTACAATGAGCAGTTCTTC. Its translation is CSATWGGAYNEQFF.

This clonotype occurred a few times. The chain links TRBV12-3 or TRBV12-4 to TRBJ1-1; D is possibly TRBD1 (6 bases). V lost 4 bases and J 3 bases, leaving 9 bases between the germline ends. The CDR3 is 13 amino acids. CDR3 DNA sequence: TGTGCCAGCAGTTCTTGGACAGACACTGAAGCTTTCTTT. It codes for CASSSWTDTEAFF.